This TCR beta chain was documented in a study of T cell responses to AZD1222 COVID-19 vaccine. Clones were read by immunoSEQ multiplex PCR, and TCRdb kept only the in-frame ones, dropping some. The sample includes 150,000 to 200,000 clones, 94% of them seen just once. Germline lookup yields CDR1 SEHNR and CDR2 FQNEAQ (reference sequence). V was pared by 1 base and J by 0 bases, with 7 bases between. This CDR3 comprises 14 residues. Sequencing used peripheral blood, obtained 28 days after the second AZD1222 dose. The TCR sequence derives from an adult who received the AZD1222 COVID-19 vaccine. The chain carries TRBV7-9 and TRBJ2-7, with D unclear. The CDR3 DNA sequence: TGTGCCAGCAGCTTAGGACCCCTCTCCTACGAGCAGTACTTC. This translates into CASSLGPLSYEQYF.